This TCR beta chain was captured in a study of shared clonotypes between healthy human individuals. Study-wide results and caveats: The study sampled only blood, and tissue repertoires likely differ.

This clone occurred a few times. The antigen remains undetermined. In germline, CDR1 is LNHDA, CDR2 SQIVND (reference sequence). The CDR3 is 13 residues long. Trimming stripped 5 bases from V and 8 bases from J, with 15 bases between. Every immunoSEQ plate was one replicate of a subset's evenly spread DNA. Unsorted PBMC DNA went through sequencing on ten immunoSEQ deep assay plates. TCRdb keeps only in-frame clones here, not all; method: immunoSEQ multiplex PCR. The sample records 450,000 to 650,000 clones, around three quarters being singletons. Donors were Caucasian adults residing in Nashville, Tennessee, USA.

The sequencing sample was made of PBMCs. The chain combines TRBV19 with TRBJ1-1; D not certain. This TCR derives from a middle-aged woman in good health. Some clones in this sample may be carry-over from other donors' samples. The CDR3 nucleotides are TGTGCCAGTAGTGTGCAGAACAGACTAGAAGCTTTCTTT. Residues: CASSVQNRLEAFF.